The sample holds one count of the clone carrying this T cell receptor (beta chain). Assignments of participants to cohorts depended upon their own reported clinical history. Recovered participants had two consecutive negative NP/OP PCR tests, healthcare professional clearance, or symptom resolution. The data originate from a study of blood T cell repertoires in COVID-19. The overall study: PBMCs, B-cell-depleted T cells, or T cells were the source of the cDNA or gDNA that made up the material.

This table comes from immunoSEQ multiplex PCR, and its TCRdb copy is limited to in-frame clones, with some not included. This table holds 250,000 to 300,000 clones, roughly 90% found once. Sequenced: PBMCs or T cells enriched from blood (not recorded which). The receptor's source is an older woman who had recovered from COVID-19.

CDR3: CASSLGGSSTDTQYF. The DNA for the CDR3 is TGTGCCAGCAGCTTGGGGGGCTCTAGCACAGATACGCAGTATTTT. This sequence joins TRBV5-4 and TRBJ2-3; possible D gene TRBD1, 5 bases. Trimming pared 0 bases from V and 0 bases from J, leaving 8 bases between. The CDR3 runs 15 residues. Germline assignment: CDR1 SGHNT and CDR2 YYREEE (reference sequence). The entire variable domain, with the rest obtained from reference TRBV5-4 and TRBJ2-3, is as follows: ETGVTQSPTHLIKTRGQQVTLRCSSQSGHNTVSWYQQALGQGPQFIFQYYREEENGRGNFPPRFSGLQFPNYSSELNVNALELDDSALYLCASSLGGSSTDTQYFGPGTRLTVL.